This T cell receptor beta chain was identified during a study of cytomegalovirus exposure and HLA in healthy donors. The V and J ends lost 3 bases and 2 bases respectively, with 10 bases between them. Germline lookup yields CDR1 MNHNS and CDR2 SASEGT. The CDR3 is 14 residues long. 60 Vbeta and 13 Jbeta primers were used in PCR. Data came from immunoSEQ multiplex PCR; TCRdb stores just in-frame clones and leaves some out. The sample records over 60,000 clones, roughly two thirds being singletons. The source of this sequence is a male donor in good health and CMV-seropositive. This sequence joins TRBV6-1 and TRBJ1-2; D is undetermined. Material for sequencing was PBMCs. DNA of the CDR3: TGTGCCAGCAGTGATAGTCTTGCCAACTATGGCTACACCTTC. Translation: CASSDSLANYGYTF.